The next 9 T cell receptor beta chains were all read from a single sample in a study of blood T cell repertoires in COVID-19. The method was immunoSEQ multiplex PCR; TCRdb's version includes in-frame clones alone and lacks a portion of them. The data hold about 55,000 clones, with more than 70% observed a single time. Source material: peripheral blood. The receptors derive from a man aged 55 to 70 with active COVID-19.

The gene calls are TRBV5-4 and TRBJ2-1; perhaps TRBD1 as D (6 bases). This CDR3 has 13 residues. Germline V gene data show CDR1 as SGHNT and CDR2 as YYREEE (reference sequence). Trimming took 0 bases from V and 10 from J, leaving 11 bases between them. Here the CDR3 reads CASSLDRVGEQFF. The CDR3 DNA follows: TGTGCCAGCAGCTTGGACAGGGTTGGCGAGCAGTTCTTC. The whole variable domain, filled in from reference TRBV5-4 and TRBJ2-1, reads ETGVTQSPTHLIKTRGQQVTLRCSSQSGHNTVSWYQQALGQGPQFIFQYYREEENGRGNFPPRFSGLQFPNYSSELNVNALELDDSALYLCASSLDRVGEQFFGPGTRLTVL.

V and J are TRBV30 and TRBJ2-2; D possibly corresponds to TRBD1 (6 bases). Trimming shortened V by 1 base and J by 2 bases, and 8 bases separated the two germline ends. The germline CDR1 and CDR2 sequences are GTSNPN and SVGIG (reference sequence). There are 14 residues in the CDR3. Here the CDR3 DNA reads TGTGCCTGGAGTGCAGGGGAAAACACCGGGGAGCTGTTTTTT. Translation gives CAWSAGENTGELFF.

CDR3 in DNA: TGTGCCATCAGTCAAAGGATGGGACTAGCGGGAGGTCATGAGCAGTTCTTC. This gives the protein CAISQRMGLAGGHEQFF. The V and J genes are TRBV10-3 and TRBJ2-1, with 15 bases fitting TRBD2. Germline V gives CDR1 ENHRY, CDR2 SYGVKD. Trimming took 5 bases from V and 8 from J; bases not matched to a gene: 10. The CDR3 covers 17 residues.

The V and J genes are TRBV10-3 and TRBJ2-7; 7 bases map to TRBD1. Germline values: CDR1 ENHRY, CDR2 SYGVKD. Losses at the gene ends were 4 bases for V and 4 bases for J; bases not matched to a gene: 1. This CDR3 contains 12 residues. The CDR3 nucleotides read TGTGCCATCAGTGGGGACAGTTACGAGCAGTACTTC. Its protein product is CAISGDSYEQYF.

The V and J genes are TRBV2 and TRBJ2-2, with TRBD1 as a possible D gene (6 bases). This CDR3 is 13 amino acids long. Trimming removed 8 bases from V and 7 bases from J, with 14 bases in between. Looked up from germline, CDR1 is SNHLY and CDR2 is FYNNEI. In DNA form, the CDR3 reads TGTGCCAGCCCCAAGGGGGTAGGCGGGGAGCTGTTTTTT. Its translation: CASPKGVGGELFF.

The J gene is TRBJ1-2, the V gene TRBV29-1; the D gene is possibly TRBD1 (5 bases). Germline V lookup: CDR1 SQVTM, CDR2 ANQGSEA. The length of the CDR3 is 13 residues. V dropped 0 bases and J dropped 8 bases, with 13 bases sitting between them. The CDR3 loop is CSVEDRQGKGYTF. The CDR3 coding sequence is TGCAGCGTTGAAGATCGGCAGGGTAAAGGCTACACCTTC.

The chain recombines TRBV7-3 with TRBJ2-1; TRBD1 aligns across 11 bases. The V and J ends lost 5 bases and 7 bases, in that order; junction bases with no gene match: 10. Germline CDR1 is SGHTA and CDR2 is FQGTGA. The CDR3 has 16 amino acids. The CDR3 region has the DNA TGTGCCAGCAGCCCGTCCGGACAGGGGGCGCGTAATGAGCAGTTCTTC. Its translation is CASSPSGQGARNEQFF.

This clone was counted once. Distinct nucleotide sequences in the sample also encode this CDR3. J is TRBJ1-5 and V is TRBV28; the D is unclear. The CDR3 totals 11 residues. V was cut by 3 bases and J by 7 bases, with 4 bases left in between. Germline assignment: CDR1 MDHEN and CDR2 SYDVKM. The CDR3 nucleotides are TGTGCCAGCAGTTTTGGCCAGCCCCAGCATTTT. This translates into CASSFGQPQHF.

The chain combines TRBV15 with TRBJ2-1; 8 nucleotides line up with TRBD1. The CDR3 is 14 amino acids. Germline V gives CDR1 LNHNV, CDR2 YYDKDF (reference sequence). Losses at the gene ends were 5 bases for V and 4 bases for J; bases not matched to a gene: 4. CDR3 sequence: CATSLRGPYNEQFF. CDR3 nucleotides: TGTGCCACCAGCCTCAGGGGGCCATACAATGAGCAGTTCTTC. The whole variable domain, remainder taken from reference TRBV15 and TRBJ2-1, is DAMVIQNPRYQVTQFGKPVTLSCSQTLNHNVMYWYQQKSSQAPKLLFHYYDKDFNNEADTPDNFQSRRPNTSFCFLDIRSPGLGDTAMYLCATSLRGPYNEQFFGPGTRLTVL.